The subject of this entry is one T cell receptor (beta chain). This entry belongs to a study of siplizumab effects on memory and regulatory T cells. For every sample, about 10^5 TCR templates were assayed. Method: immunoSEQ multiplex PCR; TCRdb's copy keeps in-frame clones and lacks some. The sample consists of 95,000 to 130,000 clones, less than 95% of them appearing once. The V gene's germline CDR1 is SGHTA and CDR2 FQGNSA. CDR3 length: 13 amino acids. V was trimmed by 4 bases and J by 5 bases, leaving 11 bases between them. The sample taken for sequencing was non-Treg CD4+ T cells sorted from blood. This clonotype originated in a human donor in good health. The chain has TRBV7-2 and TRBJ1-1; the D is unclear. DNA of the CDR3: TGTGCCAGCAGCTCTGCTTATGGGACTGAAGCTTTCTTT. This encodes CASSSAYGTEAFF. The complete variable domain, with remaining parts taken from reference TRBV7-2 and TRBJ1-1, reads GAGVSQSPSNKVTEKGKDVELRCDPISGHTALYWYRQSLGQGLEFLIYFQGNSAPDKSGLPSDRFSAERTGGSVSTLTIQRTQQEDSAVYLCASSSAYGTEAFFGQGTRLTVV.